The 11 T cell receptor beta chains reported below all come from one sample, sequenced in a study of PD-1 blockade in classical Hodgkin lymphoma (dated by TCRdb to 2018 to 2020). Library preparation employed the immunoSEQ multiplex PCR assay. TCRdb retrieved this table from immuneACCESS and kept in-frame rearrangements only. Not all clones are present; in checked studies, unresolved V genes account for under half, and no reason is known for the remainder. The sample table records 24,000 or so clones; about 82% of these occur just once. The biggest ten clones account for under 20% of the sample. Interpreted using the paper, the time point label stands for: cycle 2 day 1 (C2D1) of nivolumab. Every trial patient had relapsed following autologous stem cell transplantation, and prior brentuximab vedotin exposure was what differed among cohorts A, B and C. This specimen was peripheral blood mononuclear cells (PBMCs), taken before the second cycle of nivolumab. The receptor set was obtained from a human donor with classical Hodgkin lymphoma.

The V and J genes are TRBV4-1 and TRBJ2-1, with 8 positions matching TRBD2. The CDR3 is 16 residues long. The V and J ends lost 2 bases and 0 bases, in that order; junction bases with no gene match: 3. The germline gives CDR1 MGHRA, CDR2 YSYEKL. CDR3 sequence reads: CASSQPRGGSYNEQFF. The CDR3 coding sequence is TGCGCCAGCAGCCAACCTCGGGGGGGCTCCTACAATGAGCAGTTCTTC.

This clone was found once. The chain is built from TRBV9 and TRBJ1-2; 8 bases match TRBD1. This CDR3 region has 16 residues. CDR1 and CDR2 from the germline V gene are SGDLS and YYNGEE. Trimming at V came to 0 bases and at J to 3 bases, leaving 7 bases not matched to a gene. Here the CDR3 DNA reads TGTGCCAGCAGCGTAGCAGGAGACAGGGGTGACTATGGCTACACCTTC. This translates into CASSVAGDRGDYGYTF.

The CDR3 sequence: CASSLSATSGNTIYF. CDR3 DNA: TGTGCCAGCAGCTTATCAGCCACCTCTGGAAACACCATATATTTT. The chain is built from TRBV11-2 and TRBJ1-3; D gene uncertain. The CDR3 has 15 amino acids. Trimming took off 2 bases at V and 0 bases at J, with 8 bases between the two ends. Germline V CDR1 and CDR2: SGHAT, FQNNGV.

The rearrangement joins TRBV19 to TRBJ2-7, with D unresolved. V lost 4 bases, J lost 2 bases, and 21 bases lay in between. The CDR3 loop spans 17 amino acids. CDR1 LNHDA and CDR2 SQIVND come from the germline V gene (reference sequence). CDR3 region: CASSTLPKKREPYEQYF. DNA of the CDR3: TGTGCCAGTAGTACCCTCCCCAAGAAGCGCGAGCCCTACGAGCAGTACTTC. The whole variable domain, filled in from reference TRBV19 and TRBJ2-7, reads DGGITQSPKYLFRKEGQNVTLSCEQNLNHDAMYWYRQDPGQGLRLIYYSQIVNDFQKGDIAEGYSVSREKKESFPLTVTSAQKNPTAFYLCASSTLPKKREPYEQYFGPGTRLTVT.

This clone appeared a few times. The V gene is TRBV27, the J gene TRBJ2-7; 10 bases align to TRBD1. The ends lost 6 bases at V and 5 bases at J; junction bases unmatched: 7. The germline V gene has CDR1 MNHEY and CDR2 SMNVEV (reference sequence). The CDR3 consists of 14 residues. This chain's CDR3 is CASRGDRGRDEQYF. CDR3 in DNA: TGTGCCAGCAGGGGAGACAGGGGGCGAGACGAGCAGTACTTC.

The chain joins TRBV7-2 to TRBJ1-6, with TRBD1 as a possible D gene (5 bases). With 5 bases removed from V and 9 bases from J, the gap between germline ends came to 17 bases. This CDR3 has 15 residues. Germline-derived CDR1 and CDR2 are SGHTA and FQGNSA. The CDR3, as DNA: TGTGCCAGCAGCCCGGCGGGTAGGGGAGGTTCACCCCTCCACTTT. Translating gives CASSPAGRGGSPLHF.

CDR3 amino acids: CASRKNLGTDTQYF. CDR3 coding DNA: TGCGCCAGCAGGAAAAATCTTGGCACAGATACGCAGTATTTT. The rearrangement uses TRBV4-1 and TRBJ2-3; D gene unclear. The CDR3 contains 14 residues. Germline CDR1 and CDR2: MGHRA and YSYEKL. V was cut by 6 bases and J by 1 base, with 11 bases left in between.

The V gene is TRBV28, the J gene TRBJ2-7; D call uncertain. With 2 bases removed from V and 4 bases from J, the gap between germline ends came to 6 bases. Germline CDR1 is MDHEN and CDR2 is SYDVKM. The CDR3 runs to 12 residues. CDR3 residues: CASSLNAYEQYV. The CDR3 nucleotides read TGTGCCAGCAGTTTAAATGCGTACGAGCAGTACGTC.

This sequence joins TRBV6-5 and TRBJ1-2; D not resolved. Trimming removed 2 bases from V and 3 bases from J, with 16 bases in between. The CDR3 length is 16 residues. Germline V gene lookup returns CDR1 MNHEY and CDR2 SVGAGI. CDR3 amino acids: CASSYEFGRFDYGYTF. In DNA, the CDR3 is TGTGCCAGCAGTTACGAGTTTGGCAGATTCGACTATGGCTACACCTTC.

The chain carries TRBV6-1 and TRBJ1-5, with a weak D call TRBD1 (5 bases). Germline V gene lookup returns CDR1 MNHNS and CDR2 SASEGT. Trimming left V 5 bases short and J 4 bases short, with 15 bases between. The CDR3 loop spans 15 amino acids. The CDR3 bases are TGTGCCAGCAGTCAAGAGGTCGGGGGAAATCAGCCCCAGCATTTT. It translates to CASSQEVGGNQPQHF.

This clone has more than one count but fewer than ten. J is TRBJ2-5 and V is TRBV7-4, with TRBD1 as a possible D gene (6 bases). V was cut by 5 bases and J by 2 bases, with 12 bases left in between. The germline V gene encodes CDR1 SGHVT and CDR2 SQSDAQ. This CDR3 has 14 amino acids. The CDR3 DNA reads as TGTGCCAGCAGCCCTAGGGGGTCGCAAGAGACCCAGTACTTC. It encodes CASSPRGSQETQYF.